This TCR beta chain was observed in a study of brain T cells in children with intractable seizures. Assay: immunoSEQ multiplex PCR; the TCRdb copy retains only in-frame clones and omits some. The sample consists of 300,000 to 400,000 clones, roughly 92% of them appearing once. The V gene's germline CDR1 is SGHNT and CDR2 YYREEE (reference sequence). This CDR3 contains 18 residues. V dropped 4 bases and J dropped 10; count of bases not matched to a gene: 22. The time point here: blood from clinic visit 5 months post-surgery; TSC patient then seizure free. Patients received at least one anti-epileptic drug before surgery.

This receptor was identified in a boy under two years old with tuberous sclerosis and intractable seizures. This material consisted of peripheral blood, taken more than 4 months after surgery. V gene TRBV5-4 combines with J gene TRBJ2-1; 8 nucleotides align to TRBD2. CDR3 residues: CASSLIAYRGGAVVEQFF. CDR3 DNA sequence: TGTGCCAGCAGCCTAATAGCTTATCGGGGGGGGGCCGTAGTCGAGCAGTTCTTC.